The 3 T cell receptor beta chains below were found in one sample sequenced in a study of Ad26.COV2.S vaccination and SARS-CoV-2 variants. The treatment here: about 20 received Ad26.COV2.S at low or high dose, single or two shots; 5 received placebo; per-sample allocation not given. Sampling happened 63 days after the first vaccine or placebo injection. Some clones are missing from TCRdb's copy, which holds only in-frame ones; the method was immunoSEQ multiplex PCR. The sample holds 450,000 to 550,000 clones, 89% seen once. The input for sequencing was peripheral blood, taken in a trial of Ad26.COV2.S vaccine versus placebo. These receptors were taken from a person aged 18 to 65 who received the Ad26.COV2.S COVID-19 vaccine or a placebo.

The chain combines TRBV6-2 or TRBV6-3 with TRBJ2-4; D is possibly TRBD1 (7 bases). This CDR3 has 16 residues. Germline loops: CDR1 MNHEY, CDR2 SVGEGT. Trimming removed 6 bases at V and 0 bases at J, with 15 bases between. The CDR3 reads CASSRDREAAKNIQYF. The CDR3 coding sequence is TGTGCCAGCAGCCGTGACAGGGAGGCAGCCAAAAACATTCAGTACTTC.

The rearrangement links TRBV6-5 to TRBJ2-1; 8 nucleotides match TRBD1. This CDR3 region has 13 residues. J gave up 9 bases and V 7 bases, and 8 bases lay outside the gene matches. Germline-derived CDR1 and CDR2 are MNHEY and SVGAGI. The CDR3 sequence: CASTSPGGSEQFF. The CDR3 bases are TGTGCCAGCACCTCCCCAGGGGGCAGTGAGCAGTTCTTC.

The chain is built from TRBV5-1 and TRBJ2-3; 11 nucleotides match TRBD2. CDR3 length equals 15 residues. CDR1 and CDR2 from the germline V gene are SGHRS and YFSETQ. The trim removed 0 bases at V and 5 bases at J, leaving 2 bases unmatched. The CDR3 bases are TGCGCCAGCAGCTTGGGACTAGCGGGAAGAGATACGCAGTATTTT. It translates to CASSLGLAGRDTQYF.